The text below deals with one T cell receptor (beta chain). Its antigen is still unknown. These data originate in a study of cytomegalovirus exposure and HLA in healthy donors. Study conclusions and caveats: Several top significant clusters appeared, in a later analysis, to be linked to common viral pathogens. Researchers counted roughly 150 TCR beta chains as cytomegalovirus-associated. Most of the TCR beta V segments (in an earlier analysis) were productive either about 90% or about 30% of the time. Apparent HLA restriction characterized most CMV-associated TCR beta chains in a later analysis.

V lost 3 bases and J 2 bases, leaving 10 bases between the germline ends. Germline V gene sequence: CDR1 MDHEN, CDR2 SYDVKM. The length of the CDR3 is 14 residues. PCR primers comprised 60 Vbeta and 13 Jbeta primers. Clones were read by immunoSEQ multiplex PCR, and TCRdb kept only the in-frame ones, dropping some. The profile shows over 100,000 clones, approximately 87% of them singletons. The chain carries TRBV28 and TRBJ1-2; a weak D match, TRBD1 (5 bases). Source material: PBMCs. The source is a woman aged 25 to 39 in good health and CMV-seronegative. The CDR3, as DNA: TGTGCCAGCAGTTTCTCGACAGCCAACTATGGCTACACCTTC. Protein: CASSFSTANYGYTF.